This T cell receptor beta chain is from a study of blood T cell repertoires in COVID-19. Study overall: Specimens from acute and convalescent COVID-19 originated in the United States, Italy and Spain. Sample material is recorded as cDNA or gDNA derived from T cells, B-cell-depleted T cells, or PBMCs.

In the authors' methods: Estimates of nucleated cell counts were drawn from the amplification of reference gene primers. Libraries were prepared by immunoSEQ multiplex PCR; TCRdb keeps only in-frame clonotypes and omits some of them. D and trimming come from the DNA, and the V and J calls and clone size come from that table. The sample carries some 150,000 clones, approximately 89% recorded once. Specimen: peripheral blood. The clonotype comes from a human donor in a cohort sampled during active COVID-19.

CDR3 DNA: TGTGCTAGTTGGGACAGGGGTGAGGAAACTGAAGCTTTCTTT. Protein product: CASWDRGEETEAFF. This chain joins TRBV12-5 and TRBJ1-1, with 10 nucleotides matching TRBD1. Looked up from germline, CDR1 is LGHNT and CDR2 is FRNRAP. The V and J ends lost 8 bases and 5 bases, in that order; junction bases with no gene match: 8. The CDR3 contains 14 residues.